This section outlines one T cell receptor (beta chain) sequence together with its context. It has no known antigen specificity. Per-base quality was not reported, and no clone a single base away is much larger than it. The CDR3 holds 14 amino acids from the cysteine to the phenylalanine. Solely the CDR3 DNA is kept, with 42 bases framed from the first base. CDR1 SGHDT and CDR2 YYEEEE are derived from the germline V gene. Trimming takes 3 bases from V and 2 bases from J, and the germline ends sit 11 bases apart. The data were obtained in a study of cytomegalovirus exposure and HLA in healthy donors (dated by TCRdb to 2016 to 2017). Background on the whole study: An earlier analysis of 587 of the donors reported 250 to 350 Gb of sequence data and more than 90 million unique TCR beta sequences from 150 million to 200 million T cells. The study profiled the T cell repertoires of 500 to 800 subjects by immunosequencing and related them to cytomegalovirus serostatus. HLA typing included class I and class II loci at four-digit resolution. Donor age, sex, ethnicity and CMV serostatus were compiled together with the repertoire data. To decide whether each TCR beta V gene segment behaved as functional or pseudogenic, an earlier analysis of fewer than 750 of the donors relied on high-throughput TCR beta sequencing. Rather than drawing on any new phenotypic data, the later analysis identified candidate immune exposures from TCR beta sequences and the way those sequences occurred across donors. A later analysis re-analyzed previously published TCR beta repertoires from approximately 670 donors and added high-resolution HLA genotyping to study TCR occurrence patterns. Among almost 400 genotyped donors of the cohort, an average of about 240,000 unique TCR beta nucleotide sequences were sequenced per donor, roughly a sixth of them non-productive. To predict cytomegalovirus infection status, the study brought together high-throughput TCR immunosequencing, statistical association of individual TCRs with disease status, and machine learning. Genome-wide SNP genotypes for about three fifths of the 666 donors were used in a later genetic analysis, which treated that subset as a discovery cohort. The number of donors typed differed by locus, with roughly 620-640 for A, B, C, DRB1 and DQB1, 522 for DQA1, over 600 for DPA1, and some 470 for DPB1. The aim of the study was to test whether cataloging public T cell receptors could identify signatures of past pathogen exposure. All discovery cohort repertoires had been generated on a single sequencing platform. About five DR-DQ haplotypes were treated as single units for association and clustering because of strong linkage in the cohort. The genetic ancestry cluster associated with self-reported Caucasian donors included over 65% of the 300 to 400 genotyped donors. Approximately 300 gigabases of sequencing data and tens of millions of unique TCR sequences were included in an early release covering 550 to 800 HLA-typed donors. Along with the approximately 700-subject first cohort, a separate validation cohort of some 130 different subjects was used.

Libraries were built with the immunoSEQ multiplex PCR assay. A mixture of 60 forward primers for TCR Vbeta segments and 13 reverse primers for TCR Jbeta segments was used in the multiplex PCR. A multiplex PCR assay on genomic DNA amplified the CDR3 region of rearranged TCR beta genes. The Illumina HiSeq System was used to sequence the amplified TCR beta libraries as 87-base-pair reads. Regarding the original processing steps: A later analysis counted about 82 million unique TCR beta chains across the 666 repertoires, and 10 million to 11 million of these chains were shared by at least two donors. A nearest-neighbor algorithm error-corrected the raw reads and collapsed the reads into unique sequences, merging closely related sequences to remove PCR and sequencing errors. CDR3 sequences were aligned to IMGT reference sequences to assign V, D and J gene segments. For a sequence to be retained, a match of at least six nucleotides to both a V gene segment and a J gene segment was required. Rearrangements were called productive when the CDR3 lacked stop codons and stayed in frame with V and J; all others were non-productive. CDR3 was defined according to IMGT convention as the region running from the second conserved V-encoded cysteine to the conserved J-encoded phenylalanine. The earlier analysis of about 530 of the donors excluded any sequence lacking an unambiguous match to a single V gene segment. In an earlier analysis of 587 of the donors, V segments were called functional above 56.7% productive rearrangements and were called segregating when the between-donor standard deviation exceeded 5%. A statistical classification framework was built to diagnose cytomegalovirus status from the catalog of TCR beta chain sequences. In a later analysis, TCR nucleotide sequences were compared against IMGT/GENE-DB human TR gene sequences so that V and J genes could be assigned. In a later analysis, CDR3 sequences and most-parsimonious VDJ recombination scenarios were assigned using the TCRdist pipeline. A later analysis defined each TCR beta chain by its CDR3 amino acid sequence plus V-gene family, and excluded reads lacking a unique V-gene family. A later analysis removed 500 to 600 highly shared, low-generation-probability nucleotide sequences to deal with suspected cross-contamination and a sequencing artifact. For each public chain, a later analysis derived a clonal expansion index from normalized ranks of inferred template counts within each repertoire. Generation probabilities in a later analysis came from a VDJ recombination model fitted to out-of-frame rearrangements, and those results were checked against IGoR. A later analysis scored TCR-TCR, TCR-HLA and TCR-CMV co-occurrence with hypergeometric tests, applying a repertoire-size bias correction to TCR pairs. In a later analysis, false discovery rates were estimated by permuting HLA or CMV assignments 20 times. In a later analysis, co-occurring TCRs were grouped using DBSCAN, with TCRdist sequence similarity added in when clustering inside HLA-allele-positive subsets. Repertoires with fewer than 30,000 or more than 120,000 public chains were left out of co-occurrence clustering, as were several repertoires with anomalous nucleotide sharing. TCRdb retrieved this table from immuneACCESS and kept in-frame rearrangements only. Not all clones are present; in checked studies, unresolved V genes account for under half, and no reason is known for the remainder. That table is the source of V, J and clone size, and D and trimming were worked out from the DNA. The sample profile shows around 200,000 clones; roughly 91% of them were found once. The top ten constitute about 1% of the sample.

In total, approximately 700 healthy bone marrow donors made up the cohort. All cohort members were sampled while nominally healthy, although unrecorded immune exposures were likely present. The donor was CMV seronegative and was included in the group of around 320 seronegative cohort members. A peripheral blood sample was collected from each donor, and TCR beta sequencing was performed on peripheral blood mononuclear cells. Genomic DNA extraction from the blood cell samples was performed with the Qiagen DNeasy Blood Extraction Kit. Summary of the overall study and its limitations: The 87-base-pair reads could not distinguish some IMGT-functional V segments, including TRBV6-2 and TRBV6-3, so those segments were excluded. In a later analysis, HLA-associated TCR beta chains were found to be more clonally expanded and to have lower generation probabilities than equally common non-associated chains. According to a later analysis, parvovirus B19, influenza, CMV and Epstein-Barr virus appeared linked to several top co-occurrence clusters. Because some donors lacked HLA typing at each locus, the association tests relied only on the typed subset. A later analysis found that TCR association rates varied across HLA loci, with DRB1 alleles showing the most associated TCRs and HLA-C alleles the fewest. In both the original and validation cohorts, the classifier was reported to diagnose cytomegalovirus status with high specificity and sensitivity. Linkage disequilibrium might explain the correlated functional status among segregating V segments, but an unknown experimental factor could not be excluded. Roughly uniform sequencing depth across donors was assumed in presence/absence analyses, although this assumption may not hold. A further reported finding was that TCR beta sequences accurately predicted the HLA-A and HLA-B alleles for most subjects in the first cohort. The authors suggested that the approach could potentially be generalized to other disease states and immunological phenotypes. This cohort had only TCR beta chains sequenced, and the lack of alpha or paired-chain data limited which features could be detected. In an earlier analysis of over 550 of the donors, most TCR beta V segments were observed in productive rearrangements about 87% or about 30% of the time, broadly matching IMGT annotations. The study gave a list of over 150 TCR beta chains associated with cytomegalovirus. At a false discovery rate of 0.05, a later analysis linked around 15,000 TCR beta sequences to specific HLA alleles. A group of highly shared sequence variants was considered likely to be a technical artifact of the sequencing pipeline. Across donors, most TCR sequences were observed very rarely, whereas some public TCRs were present in many individuals. In vitro tests confirmed that a few of the cytomegalovirus-associated TCR beta chains recognize cytomegalovirus antigens. Strong co-occurrence of HLA alleles, especially DR and DQ, made assigning TCR associations to individual alleles difficult. In a later analysis, most CMV-associated TCR beta chains were found to appear HLA-restricted, with HLA associations seemingly driven largely by CMV exposure. CMV serostatus was the only immune exposure information available for the cohort. According to a later genetic analysis, donors in an Asian-associated ancestry cluster had fewer N-insertions in productive TCRs than the approximately 610-donor mean. Because counts were too low, 15 to 20 rarely observed V segments, including chromosome 9 orphons, were excluded from the earlier analysis of 500 to 700 of the donors. V-gene and J-gene trimming of TCR beta chains was associated with a missense DCLRE1C variant in a later genetic analysis, and the association was replicated in an independent cohort.

Sequenced material: PBMCs. The TCR comes from a woman between 18 and 30 years old in good health and CMV-seronegative. In this chain, TRBV5-6 is recombined with TRBJ2-5, with the identity of the D gene unclear. The nucleotide sequence reads as follows: TGTGCCAGCAGCTCTCTGACTCTGCAAGAGACCCAGTACTTC. It codes for CASSSLTLQETQYF.